The 32 T cell receptor beta chains in this list originate from one sample, sequenced in a study of T cell repertoires in aging, cancer and after chemotherapy. Multiplex touch-down PCR with TRB-A/B primers amplified rearranged V-D-J TRB sequences. TCRdb passed the multiplex PCR reads through MiXCR, listing each CDR3 protein once. The table includes about 6,200 distinct CDR3 sequences, about 30% detected once. Peripheral blood genomic DNA, not sorted cells or RNA, was the template. The sequencing input was blood. These receptor sequences come from a human donor with a blood cancer.

This clonotype has a single count. The chain joins TRBV5-4 to TRBJ2-1; 11 positions match TRBD2. Looked up from germline, CDR1 is SGHNT and CDR2 is YYREEE (reference sequence). The trim removed 4 bases at V and 8 bases at J, leaving 8 bases unmatched. This CDR3 region has 15 residues. The CDR3 sequence is CASSVTSGAGDEQFF. In DNA, the CDR3 is TGTGCCAGCAGCGTGACTAGCGGGGCTGGGGATGAGCAGTTCTTC.

In this sample, this clonotype is medium-sized (0.01 to 0.1%). This CDR3 is CASSSPRIQGGELFF. CDR3 bases: TGTGCCAGCAGCTCCCCGAGAATCCAGGGCGGGGAGCTGTTTTTT. The rearrangement joins TRBV7-6 to TRBJ2-2, with D possibly TRBD1 on 5 matching bases. The CDR3 length is 15 residues. V lost 4 bases and J lost 7, with 16 bases in between. Looked up from germline, CDR1 is SGHVS and CDR2 is FNYEAQ.

This clonotype appeared a few times. The chain has TRBV6-6 and TRBJ1-5; D is unresolved. This CDR3 is 12 amino acids long. The V gene lost 4 bases and the J gene lost 7 bases, with 8 bases spanning the gap. CDR1 MNHNY and CDR2 SVGAGI come from the germline V gene (reference sequence). In nucleotides, the CDR3 is TGTGCCAGCAGTTCACAAGGACAGCCCCAGCATTTT. Its protein is CASSSQGQPQHF.

The chain is built from TRBV20-1 and TRBJ2-7; 10 nucleotides line up with TRBD1. Looked up from germline, CDR1 is DFQATT and CDR2 is SNEGSKA (reference sequence). Unmatched junction bases numbered 5, after V lost 1 base and J lost 2 bases. The CDR3 loop spans 15 amino acids. In DNA, the CDR3 is TGCAGTGCTAGAGTCCCGGGACAGGGGACCTACGAGCAGTACTTC. Amino acid sequence: CSARVPGQGTYEQYF.

Concerning this clonotype itself: One junction end disagrees with the germline gene, perhaps due to a read error. V is TRBV7-9 and J is TRBJ2-1; possible D gene TRBD2, 6 bases. CDR3 length: 14 residues. The germline V gene has CDR1 SEHNR and CDR2 FQNEAQ (reference sequence). The CDR3 nucleotides are TGTGACAGCAGCTTAATGGGAGGTTACAATGAGCAGTTCTTC. Its translation is CDSSLMGGYNEQFF.

CDR3 amino acids: CASSAFRDVAKNIQYF. For the CDR3, the DNA is TGTGCCAGCAGTGCCTTTCGGGATGTAGCCAAAAACATTCAGTACTTC. This chain uses TRBV6-2 or TRBV6-3 with TRBJ2-4; the D gene is possibly TRBD2 (5 bases). Per germline, CDR1 MNHEY and CDR2 SVGEGT. V was clipped by 5 bases and J by 0 bases, with 14 bases between them. The CDR3 spans 16 residues.

This clonotype was detected a few times. The V call is TRBV7-9, the J call TRBJ2-3; tentatively, D is TRBD2 (5 bases). Trimming pared 5 bases from V and 4 bases from J, leaving 19 bases between. The CDR3 length is 16 residues. Germline CDR1 SEHNR, CDR2 FQNEAQ (reference sequence). The CDR3 spells CASSLQRASLPDTQYF. The CDR3 DNA reads TGTGCCAGCAGCCTCCAGAGGGCCAGTCTCCCAGATACGCAGTATTTT.

V and J are TRBV4-1 and TRBJ2-3, with 11 bases identical to TRBD2. The CDR3 runs to 18 residues. V lost 3 bases and J lost 4; bases outside the gene matches: 12. Germline loops: CDR1 MGHRA, CDR2 YSYEKL. CDR3 sequence: CASSHRKNSGRAADTQYF. DNA of the CDR3: TGCGCCAGCAGCCACAGAAAAAATAGCGGGAGGGCCGCAGATACGCAGTATTTT.

The chain is built from TRBV20-1 and TRBJ2-1; 11 bases line up with TRBD2. CDR1 and CDR2 from the germline V gene are DFQATT and SNEGSKA (reference sequence). V trimming: 6 bases; J trimming: 10 bases; junction bases outside the gene matches: 11. The CDR3 is 14 residues long. The CDR3 DNA sequence: TGCAGTGCGCATCTAGCGGGAGGCCGGGGGGAGCAGTTCTTC. It yields the protein CSAHLAGGRGEQFF.

J is TRBJ2-3 and V is TRBV5-6, with D perhaps TRBD1 or TRBD2 (5 bases each). The germline V gene has CDR1 SGHDT and CDR2 YYEEEE. V was trimmed by 3 bases and J by 6 bases, leaving 35 bases between them. This CDR3 spans 21 amino acids. The CDR3 here is CASSSEVDSLSKGAPGDTQYF. The CDR3 DNA sequence: TGTGCCAGCAGCTCGGAGGTCGACAGTTTATCGAAGGGCGCCCCAGGGGATACGCAGTATTTT.

This clonotype is judged medium-sized (0.01 to 0.1%). The chain recombines TRBV18 with TRBJ2-3; no firm D call. The CDR3 is made up of 12 amino acids. The germline CDR1 and CDR2 sequences are KGHSH and LQKENI. V dropped 3 bases and J dropped 6 bases, with 7 bases sitting between them. The CDR3 DNA follows: TGTGCCAGCTCACCCATACAGGATACGCAGTATTTT. Its protein is CASSPIQDTQYF.

On this clonotype itself: This may be a read error, as it is one base from a much larger clone. The chain is built from TRBV5-4 and TRBJ2-5, with 9 bases matching TRBD1. J was trimmed by 0 bases and V by 7 bases; bases with no gene match: 10. The germline CDR1 and CDR2 sequences are SGHNT and YYREEE (reference sequence). The CDR3 runs 16 residues. DNA for the CDR3: TGTGCCAGCCGCCTTCGACAGGGGGAGTACCAAGAGACCCAGTACTTC. This encodes CASRLRQGEYQETQYF.

A few counts support this clonotype. This chain joins TRBV19 and TRBJ2-7; perhaps D is TRBD1 or TRBD2 (5 bases each). The CDR3 extends over 12 amino acids. Germline CDR1 is LNHDA and CDR2 is SQIVND (reference sequence). Trimming pared 8 bases from V and 7 bases from J, leaving 15 bases between. In DNA form, the CDR3 reads TGTGCCAGTCGGGACCCCGGACGGGAGCAGTACTTC. This codes for CASRDPGREQYF. The variable domain in full, completed from reference TRBV19 and TRBJ2-7, reads DGGITQSPKYLFRKEGQNVTLSCEQNLNHDAMYWYRQDPGQGLRLIYYSQIVNDFQKGDIAEGYSVSREKKESFPLTVTSAQKNPTAFYLCASRDPGREQYFGPGTRLTVT.

By its share, this clonotype is medium-sized (0.01 to 0.1%). The V and J genes are TRBV6-1 and TRBJ2-2; D is perhaps TRBD2 (5 bases). The CDR3 is 14 amino acids. Germline V CDR1 and CDR2: MNHNS, SASEGT. V was trimmed by 7 bases and J by 1 base, leaving 10 bases between them. CDR3: CASNGVMNTGELFF. CDR3 nucleotide sequence: TGTGCCAGCAACGGGGTGATGAACACCGGGGAGCTGTTTTTT.

V usage is TRBV2 and J usage is TRBJ2-5; 7 bases map to TRBD2. This CDR3 is built from 18 residues. Germline trimming cut 2 bases from V and 1 base from J; bases unmatched to any gene: 13. Germline V CDR1 and CDR2: SNHLY, FYNNEI. The CDR3 here is CASSESPPSSGVQETQYF. The CDR3, as DNA: TGTGCCAGCAGTGAATCCCCCCCGTCTAGCGGAGTCCAAGAGACCCAGTACTTC. The full variable domain, its missing parts supplied by reference TRBV2 and TRBJ2-5, is EPEVTQTPSHQVTQMGQEVILRCVPISNHLYFYWYRQILGQKVEFLVSFYNNEISEKSEIFDDQFSVERPDGSNFTLKIRSTKLEDSAMYFCASSESPPSSGVQETQYFGPGTRLLVL.

The chain recombines TRBV7-9 with TRBJ2-7; no clear D. The germline CDR1 and CDR2 sequences are SEHNR and FQNEAQ (reference sequence). Deletions cut 8 bases from V and 2 bases from J, with 16 bases between. The length of the CDR3 is 14 residues. The CDR3 is CASAYGPLTYEQYF. CDR3 DNA: TGTGCCAGCGCTTATGGTCCGCTTACCTACGAGCAGTACTTC. Supplemented by reference TRBV7-9 and TRBJ2-7, the full variable domain reads DTGVSQNPRHKITKRGQNVTFRCDPISEHNRLYWYRQTLGQGPEFLTYFQNEAQLEKSRLLSDRFSAERPKGSFSTLEIQRTEQGDSAMYLCASAYGPLTYEQYFGPGTRLTVT.

About this clonotype itself: One end of the junction fails to match germline, which may point to a read error. This chain joins TRBV4-3 and TRBJ2-5; D is undetermined. The CDR3 consists of 16 residues. From germline, CDR1 is LGHNA and CDR2 YSLEER. CDR3 amino acids: CASSQVHRTDQETQYF. DNA of the CDR3: TGTGCCAGCAGCCAAGTGCACAGAACAGACCAAGAGACCCAGTACTTC.

This clonotype has more than one count but fewer than ten. The chain joins TRBV10-2 to TRBJ1-2; 12 bases align to TRBD1. V lost 6 bases, J lost 3 bases, and 2 bases stayed unmatched. Germline V lookup: CDR1 WSHSY, CDR2 SAAADI. The CDR3 length is 14 residues. The CDR3 region has the DNA TGCGCCAGCAGGGGACAGGGGGCTTACTATGGCTACACCTTC. It encodes CASRGQGAYYGYTF.

V is TRBV19 and J is TRBJ2-5; 9 nucleotides line up with TRBD2. From germline, CDR1 is LNHDA and CDR2 SQIVND (reference sequence). Trimming removed 5 bases from V and 4 bases from J; junction bases left unmatched: 11. The CDR3 spans 16 residues. The CDR3 DNA sequence: TGTGCCAGTAGTCCCATGACTAGCGGTCTAGGAGAGACCCAGTACTTC. It is translated as CASSPMTSGLGETQYF.

By its share, this clonotype is medium-sized (0.01 to 0.1%). The rearrangement joins TRBV6-4 to TRBJ2-3, with 10 bases matching TRBD2. The V and J ends lost 5 bases and 0 bases, in that order; junction bases with no gene match: 2. Germline CDR1 MRHNA, CDR2 SNTAGT. The CDR3 loop spans 15 amino acids. The CDR3 here is CASSRLAGSTDTQYF. DNA of the CDR3: TGTGCCAGCAGTCGACTAGCGGGTAGCACAGATACGCAGTATTTT.

This clonotype was observed a few times. V is TRBV5-1 and J is TRBJ2-5; D remains unclear. Germline loops: CDR1 SGHRS, CDR2 YFSETQ. This CDR3 is 13 amino acids long. Trimming removed 2 bases at V and 4 bases at J, with 9 bases between. The CDR3 bases are TGCGCCAGCAGCTTAATGGCAGGAGAGACCCAGTACTTC. The encoded protein is CASSLMAGETQYF.

The V gene is TRBV27, the J gene TRBJ1-2; no clear D. The V gene lost 0 bases and the J gene lost 8 bases, with 10 bases spanning the gap. Per germline, CDR1 MNHEY and CDR2 SMNVEV (reference sequence). The CDR3 length is 13 residues. The CDR3, as DNA: TGTGCCAGCAGTTTATCCGGAGAAAGGGGCTACACCTTC. Protein: CASSLSGERGYTF.

This clonotype is labeled as medium-sized (0.01 to 0.1%). The V gene is TRBV11-2, the J gene TRBJ2-5, with 15 bases fitting TRBD2. The ends lost 8 bases at V and 5 bases at J; junction bases unmatched: 12. This CDR3 comprises 17 residues. CDR1 SGHAT and CDR2 FQNNGV come from the germline V gene. CDR3 sequence (DNA): TGTGCCAGCTATGGCAGAGGGACTAGCGGGAGGAGGGAGACCCAGTACTTC. This sequence encodes CASYGRGTSGRRETQYF.

V is TRBV20-1 and J is TRBJ2-2, with D tentatively TRBD1 or TRBD2 (6 bases each). Per germline, CDR1 DFQATT and CDR2 SNEGSKA (reference sequence). Trimming shortened V by 6 bases and J by 4 bases, and 15 bases separated the two germline ends. CDR3 length: 14 residues. The CDR3 DNA is TGCAGTGCCCCAAAGGGGGGACCCACCGGGGAGCTGTTTTTT. It encodes CSAPKGGPTGELFF.

This sequence joins TRBV5-1 and TRBJ1-2, with TRBD1 matching over 10 bases. The V and J ends lost 5 bases and 2 bases, in that order; junction bases with no gene match: 6. From germline, CDR1 is SGHRS and CDR2 YFSETQ. The CDR3 length is 15 residues. CDR3 coding DNA: TGCGCCAGCAGAAGGACGGGACAGGGGAACTATGGCTACACCTTC. Amino acid sequence: CASRRTGQGNYGYTF.

Judged by abundance, this clonotype is medium-sized. CDR3 amino acids: CATSDGKRSGANVLTF. The CDR3 DNA is TGTGCCACCAGTGACGGGAAGAGATCTGGGGCCAACGTCCTGACTTTC. The genes are TRBV24-1 and TRBJ2-6, with a weak D call TRBD2 (5 bases). V shed 4 bases and J shed 1 base, with 10 bases lying between them. The CDR3 contains 16 residues. Germline CDR1 reads KGHDR; CDR2 reads SFDVKD.

This clonotype is a singleton in its sample. The chain is built from TRBV20-1 and TRBJ2-3, with a weak D call TRBD2 (5 bases). CDR3 size: 16 residues. CDR1 and CDR2 (germline): DFQATT, SNEGSKA (reference sequence). V lost 3 bases to trimming and J lost 2 bases, with 18 bases between them. The CDR3 DNA sequence: TGCAGTGCTAGCGAAATAGAGGGAGTTCCCACAGATACGCAGTATTTT. This gives the protein CSASEIEGVPTDTQYF.

Notes on this clonotype: A junction end diverges from the germline sequence, so it may reflect a read error. V is TRBV5-6 and J is TRBJ1-6; 7 bases align to TRBD1. The CDR3 extends over 15 amino acids. The germline V gene encodes CDR1 SGHDT and CDR2 YYEEEE. The CDR3 region is CANSLVARGDSPLHF. The CDR3 region has the DNA TGTGCCAACAGCTTGGTCGCCAGGGGGGATTCACCCCTCCACTTT. The entire variable domain, with the rest obtained from reference TRBV5-6 and TRBJ1-6, is as follows: DAGVTQSPTHLIKTRGQQVTLRCSPKSGHDTVSWYQQALGQGPQFIFQYYEEEERQRGNFPDRFSGHQFPNYSSELNVNALLLGDSALYLCANSLVARGDSPLHFGNGTRLTVT.

On this clonotype: This may stem from a read error, because a much larger clone lies one nucleotide away. The J gene is TRBJ2-1, the V gene TRBV5-5, with D tentatively TRBD1 or TRBD2 (7 bases each). Trimming pared 5 bases from V and 9 bases from J, leaving 21 bases between. This CDR3 is 15 amino acids long. In germline, CDR1 is SGHKS, CDR2 YYEKEE (reference sequence). CDR3 residues: CASRPRGGAIVEQFF. For the CDR3, the DNA is TGTGCCAGCAGACCCAGGGGGGGAGCTATAGTTGAGCAGTTCTTC. Based on the CDR3 plus reference TRBV5-5 and TRBJ2-1, the full variable domain is DAGVTQSPTHLIKTRGQQVTLRCSPISGHKSVSWYQQVLGQGPQFIFQYYEKEERGRGNFPDRFSARQFPNYSSELNVNALLLGDSALYLCASRPRGGAIVEQFFGPGTRLTVL.

The chain carries TRBV6-5 and TRBJ2-7; 9 bases match TRBD2. The CDR3 extends over 16 amino acids. Germline CDR1 MNHEY, CDR2 SVGAGI. V was clipped by 5 bases and J by 2 bases; unmatched bases: 10. As DNA, the CDR3 is TGTGCCAGCAGTCCCTCCGGGACTAGCTTCCCCTACGAGCAGTACTTC. It is translated as CASSPSGTSFPYEQYF.

About this clonotype: A much more abundant neighbour one base away suggests this may be a read error. The rearrangement joins TRBV6-1 to TRBJ2-3; 10 bases are a match to TRBD2. The germline CDR1 and CDR2 sequences are MNHNS and SASEGT. The length of the CDR3 is 14 residues. CDR3 DNA sequence: TGTGCCAGCAGTCTAGCGGGAGAATCAGATACGAAGTATTTT. Translated: CASSLAGESDTKYF.

This rearrangement joins TRBV10-1 to TRBJ2-1; possible D gene TRBD1, 6 bases. This CDR3 has 14 residues. V was cut by 1 base and J by 6 bases, with 10 bases left in between. CDR1 is WNHNN, CDR2 SYGVQD, per germline (reference sequence). Here the CDR3 DNA reads TGCGCCAGCAGTGAGTGGGTCAGGGGCAATGAGCAGTTCTTC. Amino acids: CASSEWVRGNEQFF.